This T cell receptor beta chain derives from a study of Ad26.COV2.S vaccination and SARS-CoV-2 variants. The overall study: Each vaccinee took Ad26.COV2.S intramuscularly, once or twice 56 days apart.

Clones were read by immunoSEQ multiplex PCR, and TCRdb kept only the in-frame ones, dropping some. The sample contains about 480,000 clones, roughly 85% of which appear only once. Trimming took 4 bases from V and 4 from J; bases not matched to a gene: 7. This CDR3 comprises 16 residues. CDR1 and CDR2 from the germline V gene are LNHNV and YYDKDF (reference sequence). The treatment here: roughly 20 received Ad26.COV2.S at low or high dose, single or two shots; about 5 received placebo; per-sample allocation not given. The samples date from day 63 after the first vaccine or placebo injection. The study's findings and limits: People who got the vaccine or the placebo had similar non-spike TCR breadth.

On this clone: Its antigen is undetermined.

The TCR comes from a person between 18 and 59 years old who received the Ad26.COV2.S COVID-19 vaccine or a placebo. V and J are TRBV15 and TRBJ2-6, with 7 positions matching TRBD1. Sequenced here: peripheral blood, sampled in a trial of Ad26.COV2.S vaccine versus placebo. CDR3 amino acids: CATSNKQGFGANVLTF. The CDR3 DNA is TGTGCCACCAGCAACAAACAGGGGTTCGGGGCCAACGTCCTGACTTTC. The whole variable domain, filled in from reference TRBV15 and TRBJ2-6, reads DAMVIQNPRYQVTQFGKPVTLSCSQTLNHNVMYWYQQKSSQAPKLLFHYYDKDFNNEADTPDNFQSRRPNTSFCFLDIRSPGLGDTAMYLCATSNKQGFGANVLTFGAGSRLTVL.